The clone carrying this TCR beta chain was counted a few times. Antigen: not known. The sample belongs to a study of T cell repertoires in cytomegalovirus infection. The overall study: CMV epitopes that were recently identified and HLA-C-restricted were used alongside well-studied HLA-B-restricted ones. A matching HLA type, together with CMV infection, was signaled by public TCR beta signatures.

Findings and caveats of the study: Of the TCR beta families, the public ones yielded a cumulative frequency that identified carriers of CMV plus the relevant HLA. CMV-specific TCR beta clonotypes restricted by HLA-C were the ones dominating the ex vivo response.

MiXCR was run by TCRdb on the reads, yielding one entry per CDR3 protein. Among some 480,000 distinct CDR3 sequences listed, more than 30% were seen once. Trimming took 6 bases from V and 5 from J; bases not matched to a gene: 6. This CDR3 contains 14 residues. Germline V lookup: CDR1 SEHNR, CDR2 FQNEAQ (reference sequence). The chain couples TRBV7-9 to TRBJ2-5; 10 nucleotides agree with TRBD2. This sequence was found in a human donor in good health (CMV status not recorded). Some clones in this sample may be carry-over from other donors' samples. This specimen was cultured PBMCs, taken from culture after CMV antigen stimulation. The CDR3 region has the DNA TGTGCCAGCAGTTCGCCTAGCGGGAGTGAGACCCAGTACTTC. Translating gives CASSSPSGSETQYF.